This T cell receptor beta chain appears in the sequencing data of a study of T cell changes during pregnancy in multiple sclerosis. Trimming stripped 2 bases from V and 2 bases from J, with 11 bases between. This CDR3 comprises 15 residues. Germline CDR1 reads SGHRS; CDR2 reads YFSETQ. Repertoires were generated with immunoSEQ multiplex PCR, while TCRdb's copy carries only in-frame clones and drops some. Altogether roughly 40,000 clones are present, roughly 90% being singletons, with the ten largest covering 10% to 15%. The receptor was isolated from a female donor with multiple sclerosis, enrolled in a pregnancy study. The gene calls are TRBV5-1 and TRBJ2-1; tentatively, D is TRBD1 (6 bases). Sequencing was performed on CD8+ T cells from peripheral blood mononuclear cells, taken in the first trimester of pregnancy. CDR3 in amino acids: CASSFGTNPYNEQFF. The CDR3 DNA sequence: TGCGCCAGCAGCTTCGGGACAAACCCCTACAATGAGCAGTTCTTC.